These T cell receptor beta chains were read from a single sample in a study of Ad26.COV2.S vaccination and SARS-CoV-2 variants. The repertoire was sequenced with immunoSEQ multiplex PCR; TCRdb's copy has only in-frame clones and lacks some. The data contain roughly 460,000 clones, about 88% of them singletons. This specimen was peripheral blood, taken in a trial of Ad26.COV2.S vaccine versus placebo. These receptors all come from a person aged 18-60 years who received the Ad26.COV2.S COVID-19 vaccine or a placebo. CDR3s include the opening cysteine and the closing phenylalanine or tryptophan. The order of the fields is clone size, J gene, D gene, V gene, CDR3 DNA, CDR3 protein. The D gene is left open where the match is weak. Size values are once, few and many counts, or a class for expanded clones, and some rows have none.

few,TRBJ1-1,TRBD1,TRBV11-2,TGTGCCAGCAGGCGTGACAGGGGGAACACTGAAGCTTTCTTT,CASRRDRGNTEAFF
.,TRBJ2-7,.,TRBV7-2,TGTGCCAGCAGCCCCAGCGGTAAGGGATCCTACGAGCAGTACTTC,CASSPSGKGSYEQYF
.,TRBJ1-6,.,TRBV7-2,TGTGCCAGCAGCCTACAGGTCTCCTCACCCCTCCACTTT,CASSLQVSSPLHF
.,TRBJ1-5,.,TRBV2,TGTGCCAGCAGGGCAGGGAATCAGCCCCAGCATTTT,CASRAGNQPQHF
.,TRBJ1-5,.,TRBV6-6,TGTGCCAGCAGTAGGCGGGGCCAGCCCCAGCATTTT,CASSRRGQPQHF
.,TRBJ1-5,TRBD1,TRBV19,TGTGCCAGTAGGCTGGACAGGGGTGCCAATCAGCCCCAGCATTTT,CASRLDRGANQPQHF
.,TRBJ2-1,TRBD2,TRBV30,TGTGCCTGGAGACTATACGGACTAGCGGGAGCCAATGAGCAGTTCTTC,CAWRLYGLAGANEQFF
.,TRBJ2-1,TRBD2,TRBV19,TGTGCCAGTTCGTCCCTAGCGGGGGGTGGGCAGTTCTTC,CASSSLAGGGQFF
.,TRBJ2-7,.,TRBV24-1,TGTGCCACCAGTGATGCGATTGGCGAGCAGTACTTC,CATSDAIGEQYF
.,TRBJ2-1,.,TRBV10-3,TGTGCCATCAGTGAGACACCAAACAACTACAATGAGCAGTTCTTC,CAISETPNNYNEQFF
.,TRBJ1-3,TRBD1,TRBV7-6,TGTGCCAGCAGCCAAACTCGGACAGGGGGAAACACCATATATTTT,CASSQTRTGGNTIYF
.,TRBJ1-1,TRBD1,TRBV27,TGTGCCAGCAGTACCAAGCTCAGGGATAGGTTCAGGGGGCACACTGAAGCTTTCTTT,CASSTKLRDRFRGHTEAFF
.,TRBJ1-1,TRBD1,TRBV9,TGTGCCAGCAGAAGACAGGGACCTAACACTGAAGCTTTCTTT,CASRRQGPNTEAFF
.,TRBJ1-6,.,TRBV7-9,TGTGCCAGCAGCTCTCTCAGTGTAATCAATTCACCCCTCCACTTT,CASSSLSVINSPLHF
.,TRBJ2-1,TRBD2,TRBV25-1,TGTGCCAGCATGGTGGCGGGAGGAAATGAGCAGTTCTTC,CASMVAGGNEQFF
.,TRBJ2-7,TRBD2,TRBV27,TGTGCCAGCAGTTTATTAGGGCCGGGACTAGCGGGAGTAGGGCGGGACGAGCAGTACTTC,CASSLLGPGLAGVGRDEQYF
.,TRBJ1-2,TRBD1,TRBV7-2,TGTGCCAGCAGCTTAGGACAGGGGGGTGGCTACACCTTC,CASSLGQGGGYTF
.,TRBJ2-2,.,TRBV15,TGTGCCACCAGCAGAGTAAGGCACACCGGGGAGCTGTTTTTT,CATSRVRHTGELFF
.,TRBJ2-2,TRBD2,TRBV4-1,TGCGCCAGCAGCCAAATAGGACTAGCGGGGGCCGCGAACACCGGGGAGCTGTTTTTT,CASSQIGLAGAANTGELFF
.,TRBJ2-1,.,TRBV11-2,TGTGCCAGCAGCTTAGTCTGGGGTGCCTCCTACAATGAGCAGTTCTTC,CASSLVWGASYNEQFF
.,TRBJ1-2,.,TRBV19,TGTGCCAGCGCACTAACCGGGACGGTGAACTATGGCTACACCTTC,CASALTGTVNYGYTF
.,TRBJ1-1,.,TRBV18,TGTGCCAGCTCACCAACCGACACTGGGTCGGTTGGGGCTTTCTTT,CASSPTDTGSVGAFF
.,TRBJ2-1,TRBD1,TRBV28,TGTGCCAGCAGTACAGGGGGCATGTGGCGCGAGCAGTTCTTC,CASSTGGMWREQFF
.,TRBJ2-3,.,TRBV10-3,TGTGCCATCAGTGAGTCGTGGGATACGCAGTATTTT,CAISESWDTQYF
.,TRBJ2-3,.,TRBV19,TGTGCCAGTAGTCTCGGGGGCGCCTCGGATACGCAGTATTTT,CASSLGGASDTQYF
few,TRBJ2-2,.,TRBV29-1,TGCAGCGCCCAAAGGTTCACCGGGGAGCTGTTTTTT,CSAQRFTGELFF
.,TRBJ1-5,.,TRBV28,TGTGCCAGCAGTCCCTTTACAGGAACTTATCAGCCCCAGCATTTT,CASSPFTGTYQPQHF
.,TRBJ2-5,.,TRBV11-2,TGTGCCAGCAGCTTGTACCCTGGGGAAGGCAACGCCGAAGAGACCCAGTACTTC,CASSLYPGEGNAEETQYF
.,TRBJ1-1,TRBD1,TRBV28,TGTGCCAGCACCATGACAGGGAAGGAGGTAGCTTTCTTT,CASTMTGKEVAFF
.,TRBJ2-7,.,TRBV4-3,TGCGCCAGCAGCCAAGAAGGGGGAGGCGACTACGAGCAGTACTTC,CASSQEGGGDYEQYF
.,TRBJ2-2,TRBD1,TRBV2,TGTGCCAGCAGGAGGGGACAGGGTATCGGCGGGGAGCTGTTTTTT,CASRRGQGIGGELFF
once,TRBJ2-3,.,TRBV5-8,TGTGCCAGCAGCCTCGGACAGCGCACAGATACGCAGTATTTT,CASSLGQRTDTQYF
.,TRBJ1-4,.,TRBV11-2,TGTGCCAGCAGCTCCATGGGGGGCACAGGGGAAAAACTGTTTTTT,CASSSMGGTGEKLFF
.,TRBJ2-1,TRBD2,TRBV27,TGTGCCAGCAGTACGTATCCGCTAGCGGGAGGGCCAGTCAATGAGCAGTTCTTC,CASSTYPLAGGPVNEQFF
.,TRBJ2-3,.,TRBV5-1,TGCGCCACCCGGTCGGGACAAGTCACAGATACGCAGTATTTT,CATRSGQVTDTQYF
.,TRBJ2-7,TRBD1,TRBV7-9,TGTGCCAGCAGCTTGGACAGGGCACCCTACGAGCAGTACTTC,CASSLDRAPYEQYF
.,TRBJ2-3,TRBD2,TRBV30,TGTGCCTGGAGTGTAGTTTTAGCGGGATTAGATACGCAGTATTTT,CAWSVVLAGLDTQYF
.,TRBJ1-1,TRBD1,TRBV29-1,TGCACGAGTGGGACAGGGCCCACTGAAGCTTTCTTT,CTSGTGPTEAFF
.,TRBJ2-7,.,TRBV28,TGTGCCAGCAGTGTAAGAACTCCTTACGAGCAGTACTTC,CASSVRTPYEQYF
.,TRBJ2-7,TRBD1,TRBV11-3,TGTGCCAGCAGCCCTGAGGGGGGACAGGGTTTCCACGAGCAGTACTTC,CASSPEGGQGFHEQYF
.,TRBJ2-6,.,TRBV6-5,TGTGCCAGCAGTTATCGGCCGGGTGGGGCCAACGTCCTGACTTTC,CASSYRPGGANVLTF
.,TRBJ2-3,.,TRBV5-1,TGCGCCAGCAGCTTGGTGGGGGCAGATACGCAGTATTTT,CASSLVGADTQYF
.,TRBJ2-5,TRBD1,TRBV4-1,TGCGCCAGCAGCCAAGGTGGGACAGGGTGGGAGACCCAGTACTTC,CASSQGGTGWETQYF
.,TRBJ2-4,TRBD1,TRBV4-1,TGCGCCAGCAGCCAAAGGGGACAGCTTGACAAAAACATTCAGTACTTC,CASSQRGQLDKNIQYF
.,TRBJ2-3,.,TRBV9,TGTGCCAGCAGCCCGTCAACGGCTACGGATACGCAGTATTTT,CASSPSTATDTQYF
few,TRBJ1-1,.,TRBV6-4,TGTGCCGCTAGCCGGGGATTGACTGAAGCTTTCTTT,CAASRGLTEAFF